This TCR beta chain was sequenced for a study of shared T cell receptors in the human thymus. Assay: immunoSEQ multiplex PCR; the TCRdb copy retains only in-frame clones and omits some. The sample has about 710,000 clones; approximately 89% are singletons. The CDR3 consists of 15 residues. Germline assignment: CDR1 WNHNN and CDR2 SYGVQD (reference sequence). The V segment lost 6 bases and the J segment 1 base; nucleotides outside the gene matches: 4. As for this clone: At the DNA level, this CDR3 is encoded by other sequences in the same sample as well.

The same sample was also studied in work on human thymus T cells. That source adds: Having surgery to correct congenital heart defects, healthy Finnish infants acted as the donors. Resections removed during corrective heart surgery provided the thymus tissue used. Biased V and J segment usage appeared in thymus and peripheral blood. A high degree of thymic repertoire overlap among unrelated individuals was reported in related research.

V gene TRBV10-1 combines with J gene TRBJ2-3, with 10 bases matching TRBD2. The TCR sequence derives from a boy less than two years old with a congenital heart defect. The sequenced material came from thymocytes. The CDR3 region has the DNA TGCGCCAGCAGCCCAGCGGGAGGGGGCACAGATACGCAGTATTTT. Protein product: CASSPAGGGTDTQYF.